This T cell receptor (beta chain) was identified during a study of response to subunit inactivated influenza vaccine. V lost 6 bases, J lost 2 bases, and 12 bases lay in between. The CDR3 length is 14 residues. The germline V gene has CDR1 MNHEY and CDR2 SMNVEV (reference sequence). A single record per CDR3 protein comes from TCRdb applying MiXCR to the RT-PCR reads. The sample consists of some 850,000 distinct CDR3 sequences, around 20% of them appearing once. Whole-study findings and limits: Seasonal influenza vaccination, on each occasion, was suggested by the authors to recruit few new T cells.

In this sample, this clonotype turned up many times. No antigen is known for it. This TCR came from a man aged 45-60 years who received an inactivated influenza vaccine. The sequencing used PBMCs from blood, collected around 5 days after vaccination. The chain uses TRBV27 and TRBJ2-3; D unresolved. The CDR3 DNA sequence: TGTGCCAGCAGGGCCCTGGGAAACACAGATACGCAGTATTTT. Its translation: CASRALGNTDTQYF.